This T cell receptor beta chain was captured by sequencing in a study of blood T cell repertoires in COVID-19. The table came from immunoSEQ multiplex PCR; TCRdb's copy has only in-frame clones and leaves some out. The table has more than 65,000 clones, roughly four fifths seen once. The TCR was taken from a human donor in a cohort sampled during active COVID-19. What was sequenced was peripheral blood.

As DNA, the CDR3 is TGTGCCAGCTCGGGAGGGGGCCGCGAGACCCAGTACTTC. Translation: CASSGGGRETQYF. The rearrangement uses TRBV12-3 or TRBV12-4 and TRBJ2-5; tentatively, D is TRBD2 (8 bases). The length of the CDR3 is 13 residues. V was trimmed by 8 bases and J by 5 bases, leaving 15 bases between them.